The rows below give T cell receptor beta chains drawn from one sample of a study of T cells in Graves' hyperthyroidism and ophthalmopathy. TCRdb recomputed calls from the multiplex PCR reads with MiXCR, one row per CDR3 protein. The sample consists of a few hundred thousand distinct CDR3 sequences, just over 45% of them appearing once. The specimen was peripheral blood or thyroid tissue (not recorded which). The receptors shown here come from a woman aged 18-30 years with Graves' hyperthyroidism. The CDR3 runs from the conserved cysteine through the conserved F or W. Each record gives: J gene, D gene, clone size, V gene, CDR3 length, CDR3 protein, CDR3 DNA. A D gene is named only where the DNA matches it firmly. Clone size is not always given. Where it is, it says once, few, many or a class for expanded clones.

TRBJ1-2	TRBD1	NA	TRBV2	13	CASRSGTGGGYTF	TGTGCCAGCCGCTCCGGGACAGGTGGTGGCTACACCTTC
TRBJ1-2	TRBD1	NA	TRBV7-2	16	CASSLRPGQGGYGYTF	TGTGCCAGCAGCCTTAGGCCGGGACAGGGAGGCTATGGCTACACCTTC
TRBJ1-6	NA	many	TRBV18	15	CASSPRQGSDSPLHF	TGTGCCAGCTCACCACGGCAGGGGAGCGATTCACCCCTCCACTTT
TRBJ2-7	NA	many	TRBV7-2	14	CASSFEGPSYEQYF	TGTGCCAGCAGCTTTGAAGGTCCTTCCTACGAGCAGTACTTC
TRBJ1-4	NA	NA	TRBV10-3	14	CAISLGGRNEKLFF	TGTGCCATCAGTCTTGGGGGCAGAAATGAAAAACTGTTTTTT
TRBJ1-2	NA	NA	TRBV29-1	11	CSLLGVHGYTF	TGCAGCCTCCTCGGGGTTCATGGCTACACCTTC
TRBJ2-5	TRBD2	NA	TRBV9	15	CASSVAGGTQETQYF	TGTGCCAGCAGCGTAGCGGGAGGAACCCAAGAGACCCAGTACTTC
TRBJ2-3	TRBD1	NA	TRBV2	14	CASSRDSPTDTQYF	TGTGCCAGCAGCCGGGACAGCCCAACGGATACGCAGTATTTT
TRBJ2-5	TRBD2	few	TRBV5-4	15	CASSRATSGPETQYF	TGTGCCAGCAGCCGCGCAACTAGCGGCCCAGAGACCCAGTACTTC
TRBJ2-5	NA	NA	TRBV7-9	17	CASSLRLAGRGQETQYF	TGTGCCAGCAGCTTGAGGTTAGCGGGTAGGGGGCAAGAGACCCAGTACTTC
TRBJ2-3	NA	NA	TRBV24-1	15	CATSDPLPGSDTQYF	TGTGCCACCAGTGACCCCCTGCCAGGGTCAGATACGCAGTATTTT
TRBJ1-3	TRBD1	many	TRBV12-3/TRBV12-4	17	CASSSVGDRGSGNTIYF	TGTGCCAGCAGTTCCGTCGGAGACAGGGGCTCTGGAAACACCATATATTTT
TRBJ2-2	TRBD2	NA	TRBV25-1	18	CASSVPGLAGVRTGELFF	TGTGCCAGCAGCGTTCCAGGACTAGCGGGAGTTAGGACCGGGGAGCTGTTTTTT
TRBJ1-1	TRBD1	NA	TRBV29-1	8	CSVGGTVF	TGCAGCGTTGGAGGGACAGTCTTT
TRBJ2-3	TRBD2	NA	TRBV10-3	14	CATRAGGGTDTQYF	TGTGCCACAAGAGCGGGAGGTGGAACAGATACGCAGTATTTT
TRBJ1-2	TRBD1	NA	TRBV29-1	13	CSVAWDRGYGYTF	TGCAGCGTTGCTTGGGACAGGGGATACGGCTACACCTTC
TRBJ1-6	NA	NA	TRBV5-1	13	CASSLDSYSPLHF	TGCGCCAGCAGTTTGGACAGTTATTCACCCCTCCACTTT
TRBJ2-3	TRBD1	few	TRBV29-1	14	CSVVGTGFRDTQYF	TGCAGCGTTGTCGGGACAGGGTTTAGAGATACGCAGTATTTT
TRBJ1-5	NA	many	TRBV24-1	16	CATSDSLQGFNQPQHF	TGTGCCACCAGTGATAGTTTACAGGGATTCAATCAGCCCCAGCATTTT
TRBJ2-7	NA	many	TRBV2	13	CASSGSGWLEQYF	TGTGCCAGCAGTGGCAGCGGATGGCTGGAGCAGTACTTC
TRBJ1-2	NA	NA	TRBV29-1	12	CSVGGADYGYTF	TGCAGCGTTGGGGGGGCAGACTATGGCTACACCTTC
TRBJ1-6	TRBD1	once	TRBV9	15	CASSLTGDSNSPLHF	TGTGCCAGCAGCCTCACAGGGGACAGTAATTCACCCCTCCACTTT
TRBJ2-7	NA	NA	TRBV29-1	15	CSVELSRRGYYEQYF	TGCAGCGTTGAGCTCTCCCGGAGAGGATATTACGAGCAGTACTTC
TRBJ2-5	TRBD2	many	TRBV5-5	15	CASSSSGRAGETQYF	TGTGCCAGCAGCTCAAGCGGGAGGGCGGGAGAGACCCAGTACTTC
TRBJ1-1	NA	many	TRBV24-1	13	CATRGAMNTEAFF	TGTGCCACCCGAGGGGCTATGAACACTGAAGCTTTCTTT
TRBJ2-5	NA	NA	TRBV29-1	14	CSAPTGTVQETQYF	TGCAGCGCGCCTACCGGGACGGTCCAAGAGACCCAGTACTTC
TRBJ2-2	TRBD2	NA	TRBV10-3	12	CALAVGTGELFF	TGTGCGCTAGCGGTCGGCACCGGGGAGCTGTTTTTT
TRBJ2-7	TRBD1	many	TRBV2	13	CASTWGQSYEQYF	TGTGCCAGCACATGGGGACAGAGCTACGAGCAGTACTTC
TRBJ1-1	NA	many	TRBV5-1	13	CASRPDTWGEAFF	TGCGCCAGCAGGCCGGACACGTGGGGGGAAGCTTTCTTT
TRBJ1-2	TRBD1	once	TRBV29-1	13	CTSDVDRGYGYTF	TGCACCAGTGATGTAGACAGGGGCTATGGCTACACCTTC
TRBJ2-2	NA	many	TRBV6-2/TRBV6-3	12	CASSWWTGELFF	TGTGCCAGCAGTTGGTGGACCGGGGAGCTGTTTTTT
TRBJ1-4	NA	many	TRBV20-1	15	CSARRGGATNEKLFF	TGCAGTGCTAGAAGAGGGGGTGCAACTAATGAAAAACTGTTTTTT
TRBJ2-7	TRBD1	NA	TRBV6-6	14	CASTPFGQAYEQYF	TGTGCCAGCACTCCATTTGGACAGGCCTACGAGCAGTACTTC
TRBJ1-2	NA	NA	TRBV7-2	15	CASSPGLGRNYGYTF	TGTGCCAGCAGCCCAGGGTTGGGTCGTAACTATGGCTACACCTTC
TRBJ1-3	TRBD1	many	TRBV2	14	CASRTPGQGDTIYF	TGTGCCAGCAGGACCCCGGGACAGGGGGACACCATATATTTT
TRBJ2-7	NA	many	TRBV2	14	CASSEVGQGYEQYF	TGTGCCAGCAGTGAAGTGGGGCAGGGCTACGAGCAGTACTTC
TRBJ1-2	TRBD1	NA	TRBV7-8	13	CASSSVSRGLNTF	TGTGCCAGCAGCTCCGTTAGCAGGGGGCTGAACACCTTC
TRBJ2-7	NA	many	TRBV7-2	14	CASSLWAGPYEQYF	TGTGCCAGCAGCTTATGGGCGGGCCCTTACGAGCAGTACTTC
TRBJ2-1	TRBD2	many	TRBV6-6	15	CASSTLAGGDNEQFF	TGTGCCAGCAGCACACTAGCGGGAGGGGACAATGAGCAGTTCTTC
TRBJ2-1	TRBD2	NA	TRBV19	16	CASSIGTAGGNNEQFF	TGTGCCAGTAGTATAGGTACAGCGGGAGGGAACAATGAGCAGTTCTTC
TRBJ2-7	NA	many	TRBV10-3	11	CAISEATRRYF	TGTGCCATCAGTGAGGCGACTAGGAGGTACTTC
TRBJ1-4	NA	many	TRBV11-2	15	CASSLEYGGREKLFF	TGTGCCAGCAGCTTAGAGTACGGGGGACGTGAAAAACTGTTTTTT
TRBJ1-6	TRBD1	many	TRBV9	15	CASSVEGTDISPLHF	TGTGCCAGCAGCGTAGAAGGGACAGATATTTCACCCCTCCACTTT
TRBJ1-1	NA	many	TRBV5-1	15	CASSLEEGGFTEAFF	TGCGCCAGCAGCTTGGAGGAGGGAGGTTTTACTGAAGCTTTCTTT
TRBJ2-3	TRBD2	NA	TRBV7-3	14	CASETSGFGDTQYF	TGTGCCAGCGAGACTAGCGGATTTGGAGATACGCAGTATTTT
TRBJ2-7	TRBD2	NA	TRBV7-3	13	CASARLAGEEQYF	TGTGCCAGCGCAAGACTAGCGGGAGAGGAGCAGTACTTC
TRBJ1-3	NA	NA	TRBV29-1	14	CSVEFTGPENTIYF	TGCAGCGTTGAATTCACAGGGCCTGAAAACACCATATATTTT
TRBJ1-2	TRBD1	few	TRBV27	15	CASGPFGTGNYGYTF	TGTGCCAGCGGACCATTCGGGACAGGGAACTATGGCTACACCTTC
TRBJ2-3	NA	NA	TRBV7-2	14	CASSLAHSTDTQYF	TGTGCCAGCAGCTTAGCCCACAGCACAGATACGCAGTATTTT
TRBJ1-6	NA	many	TRBV7-9	14	CASSSETVYSPLHF	TGTGCCAGCAGCTCAGAGACAGTCTATTCACCCCTCCACTTT
TRBJ1-5	NA	many	TRBV29-1	13	CSYMESGNQPQHF	TGCAGCTACATGGAATCGGGTAACCAGCCCCAGCATTTT
TRBJ1-3	TRBD1	few	TRBV4-1	17	CASSQVLGQSSGNTIYF	TGCGCCAGCAGCCAAGTCTTGGGACAGAGCTCTGGAAACACCATATATTTT
TRBJ2-1	NA	NA	TRBV6-4	13	CASSDSWANEQFF	TGTGCCAGCAGTGACTCCTGGGCCAATGAGCAGTTCTTC
TRBJ1-1	NA	many	TRBV7-8	14	CASSLAAMNTEAFF	TGTGCCAGCAGCTTAGCCGCAATGAACACTGAAGCTTTCTTT
TRBJ2-6	NA	NA	TRBV20-1	16	CSARVGVEFGANVRTF	TGCAGTGCTAGAGTAGGCGTGGAATTTGGGGCCAACGTCCGGACTTTC